The present T cell receptor beta chain was sequenced within a study of blood T cell repertoires in COVID-19. In the study overall: Both acute and convalescent COVID-19 samples were obtained from the United States, Italy and Spain. T cells, B-cell-depleted T cells, or PBMCs supplied cDNA or gDNA.

This clone was seen more than once but under ten times. The table came from immunoSEQ multiplex PCR; TCRdb's copy has only in-frame clones and leaves some out. In the table there are approximately 360,000 clones, 85% to 90% of which are singletons. Enrolled through a virtual design, the participants were between 18 and 89 years of age and came from 24 US areas. Categorization into cohorts depended on clinical history that participants reported. This CDR3 contains 14 residues. With 3 bases clipped from V and 5 bases from J, the junction kept 4 bases outside the gene matches. The germline CDR1 and CDR2 sequences are SGHNT and YYREEE (reference sequence).

The clonotype was recovered from a woman aged 25 to 39 with acute COVID-19. The chain employs TRBV5-4 and TRBJ1-1; the match to TRBD1 covers 10 bases. Sample: PBMCs or T cells enriched from blood (not recorded which). DNA of the CDR3: TGTGCCAGCAGCTCCGGGACAGGGGTTACTGAAGCTTTCTTT. Its protein is CASSSGTGVTEAFF.